The 31 T cell receptor beta chains below all came from one sample that was sequenced in a study of CD8+CD57+ T cells in acquired aplastic anemia. Template material for TCR beta VDJ and CDR3 profiling consisted of genomic DNA. TCRdb ran MiXCR on the reads and lists one entry per CDR3 protein. The profile shows some 200,000 distinct CDR3 sequences, more than 55% of them singletons. Before being chosen for sequencing, patients had shown CD8+CD57+ cell expansion by flow cytometry. The sequenced sample consisted of sorted CD4+, CD8+, or CD8+CD57+ T cells (not recorded which) from PBMCs. These receptors originate from a human donor with aplastic anemia.

This clonotype was recorded many times. The chain couples TRBV12-3 or TRBV12-4 to TRBJ1-1; TRBD1 aligns across 7 bases. Trimming took 6 bases from V and 10 from J; bases not matched to a gene: 11. The CDR3 is 13 residues long. DNA for the CDR3: TGTGCCAGCAGCTTGGACAGGTCCCTGTCAGCTTTCTTT. Translating gives CASSLDRSLSAFF.

The chain has TRBV7-8 and TRBJ1-1, with D uncertain. CDR3 length equals 11 residues. Germline CDR1 is SGHVS and CDR2 is FQNEAQ. V lost 7 bases and J 1 base, leaving 4 bases between the germline ends. The CDR3 here is CASTENTEAFF. The CDR3 region has the DNA TGTGCCAGCACTGAGAACACTGAAGCTTTCTTT. Complete variable domain (other parts from reference TRBV7-8 and TRBJ1-1): GAGVSQSPRYKVAKRGQDVALRCDPISGHVSLFWYQQALGQGPEFLTYFQNEAQLDKSGLPSDRFFAERPEGSVSTLKIQRTQQEDSAVYLCASTENTEAFFGQGTRLTVV.

V is TRBV7-9 and J is TRBJ1-6, with D perhaps matching TRBD1 (6 bases). Trimming left V 5 bases short and J 6 bases short, with 20 bases between. The CDR3 extends over 17 amino acids. The germline CDR1 and CDR2 sequences are SEHNR and FQNEAQ (reference sequence). CDR3 in amino acids: CASSDSGGQGLNSPLHF. The CDR3 DNA reads as TGTGCCAGCAGCGACTCGGGGGGTCAGGGGCTTAATTCACCCCTCCACTTT.

This sequence joins TRBV10-2 and TRBJ1-5; no clear D. Between the trimmed V and J ends, which lost 6 bases and 3 bases, there was a span of 9 bases. Germline V gives CDR1 WSHSY, CDR2 SAAADI. This CDR3 is built from 13 residues. Here the CDR3 DNA reads TGCGCCAGCAGACTGCAGGTCAATCAGCCCCAGCATTTT. It is translated as CASRLQVNQPQHF.

The genes are TRBV9 and TRBJ2-7; D remains ambiguous. Germline CDR1 reads SGDLS; CDR2 reads YYNGEE. This CDR3 contains 13 residues. Deletions cut 2 bases from V and 2 bases from J, with 8 bases between. In nucleotides, the CDR3 is TGTGCCAGCAGCGTCCCCCCGACCTACGAGCAGTACTTC. Translation: CASSVPPTYEQYF. The full variable domain, in which reference TRBV9 and TRBJ2-7 provide the parts outside the CDR3, is DSGVTQTPKHLITATGQRVTLRCSPRSGDLSVYWYQQSLDQGLQFLIQYYNGEERAKGNILERFSAQQFPDLHSELNLSSLELGDSALYFCASSVPPTYEQYFGPGTRLTVT.

V is TRBV24-1 and J is TRBJ1-5; the D gene is possibly TRBD1 (5 bases). Germline CDR1 KGHDR, CDR2 SFDVKD. The V end lost 2 bases, the J end lost 2 bases, and 9 bases lay between the germline ends. The CDR3 extends over 15 amino acids. The CDR3 coding sequence is TGTGCCACCAGTGATTCAACAGGTGGCAATCAGCCCCAGCATTTT. Its protein product is CATSDSTGGNQPQHF.

This clonotype was recorded at least ten times. The genes are TRBV14 and TRBJ1-2; a possible D gene is TRBD1 (5 bases). Germline-derived CDR1 and CDR2 are SGHDN and FVKESK. The V gene lost 6 bases and the J gene lost 5 bases, with 10 bases spanning the gap. There are 12 residues in the CDR3. The CDR3 is CASRGTKYGYTF. Here the CDR3 DNA reads TGTGCCAGCAGGGGGACCAAATATGGCTACACCTTC. Complete variable domain (other parts from reference TRBV14 and TRBJ1-2): EAGVTQFPSHSVIEKGQTVTLRCDPISGHDNLYWYRRVMGKEIKFLLHFVKESKQDESGMPNNRFLAERTGGTYSTLKVQPAELEDSGVYFCASRGTKYGYTFGSGTRLTVV.

V gene TRBV29-1 combines with J gene TRBJ2-5; D is ambiguous. The CDR3 is 13 amino acids. Trimming removed 5 bases from V and 5 bases from J, with 15 bases in between. The germline CDR1 and CDR2 sequences are SQVTM and ANQGSEA. The CDR3, as DNA: TGCAGCGTTCCTTTAGGGATTGGGGAGACCCAGTACTTC. Encoded protein: CSVPLGIGETQYF.

CDR3 loop: CASSVTGTRSDTQYF. The CDR3 bases are TGTGCCAGCAGCGTAACCGGGACTAGATCCGATACGCAGTATTTT. The chain carries TRBV9 and TRBJ2-3, with 8 bases that match TRBD2. The germline V gene has CDR1 SGDLS and CDR2 YYNGEE. The trim removed 1 base at V and 6 bases at J, leaving 7 bases unmatched. The CDR3 has 15 residues.

The chain uses TRBV11-2 and TRBJ2-3; D gene unclear. The ends were cut back, 10 bases at V and 2 bases at J, with 10 bases in the middle. Germline V gene sequence: CDR1 SGHAT, CDR2 FQNNGV. The CDR3 runs 12 residues. CDR3 DNA: TGTGCCACCCACAAATACACAGATACGCAGTATTTT. Protein product: CATHKYTDTQYF.

The sample holds one count of this clonotype. The V gene is TRBV10-1, the J gene TRBJ2-7, with 7 bases lining up with TRBD1. CDR3 length equals 14 residues. Germline trimming cut 2 bases from V and 5 bases from J; bases unmatched to any gene: 6. The V gene's germline CDR1 is WNHNN and CDR2 SYGVQD (reference sequence). DNA of the CDR3: TGCGCCAGCAGTGAGCAGGACAGGAAGCACGAGCAGTACTTC. Its protein product is CASSEQDRKHEQYF.

In this sample, this clonotype turned up once. V gene TRBV29-1 combines with J gene TRBJ1-6; D not certain. Germline V CDR1 and CDR2: SQVTM, ANQGSEA. The CDR3 runs to 16 residues. V lost 4 bases to trimming and J lost 0 bases, with 13 bases between them. DNA of the CDR3: TGCAGCGTTGGGGTACCCGAAAGCTCCTATAATTCACCCCTCCACTTT. This codes for CSVGVPESSYNSPLHF.

This clonotype was observed a handful of times. This sequence joins TRBV15 and TRBJ1-2; 10 nucleotides agree with TRBD1. CDR1 LNHNV and CDR2 YYDKDF come from the germline V gene (reference sequence). The trim removed 3 bases at V and 6 bases at J, leaving 4 bases unmatched. CDR3 length: 14 residues. The CDR3 DNA follows: TGTGCCACCAGCAGTGACAGGGGGCAGGATGGCTACACCTTC. This gives the protein CATSSDRGQDGYTF.

The chain joins TRBV4-1 to TRBJ2-3; D gene ambiguous. V lost 4 bases and J 6 bases, leaving 17 bases between the germline ends. Germline lookup yields CDR1 MGHRA and CDR2 YSYEKL. The CDR3 has 15 residues. CDR3 DNA sequence: TGCGCCAGCAGCCTAAGCCGGGCAAACTACGATACGCAGTATTTT. Its translation is CASSLSRANYDTQYF.

This clonotype was picked up a small number of times. The conserved phenylalanine or tryptophan normally closing the CDR3 is absent here, so this likely arose from a read error. The chain has TRBV6-6 and TRBJ2-7; D is possibly TRBD1 or TRBD2 (7 bases each). The CDR3 has 13 amino acids. V lost 8 bases, J lost 5 bases, and 16 bases lay in between. Germline loops: CDR1 MNHNY, CDR2 SVGAGI (reference sequence). CDR3 in amino acids: CASAGGGLNEQYL. CDR3 coding DNA: TGTGCCAGCGCAGGGGGGGGGCTCAACGAGCAGTACCTC.

This clonotype showed up many times. Compared with germline, one end of the junction differs, possibly owing to a read error. The rearrangement joins TRBV18 to TRBJ2-7; D call uncertain. CDR1 and CDR2 from the germline V gene are KGHSH and LQKENI. The CDR3 loop spans 10 amino acids. The CDR3 DNA reads as TGTGCCAGCTCACCAAGGCACGACTTTTTC. Residues: CASSPRHDFF.

The V call is TRBV20-1, the J call TRBJ2-1; D possibly uses TRBD1 or TRBD2 (5 bases each). The V and J ends lost 3 bases and 8 bases respectively, with 17 bases between them. CDR3 length equals 14 residues. Germline V CDR1 and CDR2: DFQATT, SNEGSKA (reference sequence). Here the CDR3 DNA reads TGCAGTGCTAGGAGTAGCAGAGGGGCAGATGAGCAGTTCTTC. Amino acids: CSARSSRGADEQFF.

With respect to this clonotype: This may stem from a read error, because a much larger clone lies one nucleotide away. This sequence joins TRBV6-5 and TRBJ1-5; no clear D. The CDR3 is made up of 16 amino acids. Germline V gene lookup returns CDR1 MNHEY and CDR2 SVGAGI. Here the CDR3 reads CASSYSRYQPNEPKHF. In DNA, the CDR3 is TGTGCCAGCAGTTACTCCCGGTACCAACCCAATGAGCCCAAGCATTTT.

The chain uses TRBV15 and TRBJ2-7; D uncertain. The CDR3 is made up of 15 amino acids. V gave up 0 bases and J gave up 3 bases, with 12 bases separating them. Germline CDR1 and CDR2: LNHNV and YYDKDF (reference sequence). The CDR3 coding sequence is TGTGCCACCAGCAGAGAGTTGGGCTATAGCTACGAGCAGTACTTC. Protein sequence: CATSRELGYSYEQYF.

The table lists this clonotype with many counts. The chain recombines TRBV2 with TRBJ1-3, with D unclear. Germline CDR1 SNHLY, CDR2 FYNNEI. The CDR3 totals 13 residues. V was cut by 6 bases and J by 0 bases, with 6 bases left in between. The CDR3 bases are TGTGCCAGCAGGTTGGTCTCTGGAAACACCATATATTTT. Translated, it gives CASRLVSGNTIYF.

The chain employs TRBV2 and TRBJ2-2, with 7 bases that match TRBD1. J gave up 0 bases and V 6 bases, and 10 bases lay outside the gene matches. There are 17 residues in the CDR3. Looked up from germline, CDR1 is SNHLY and CDR2 is FYNNEI. CDR3 in amino acids: CASRDRTGLPNTGELFF. In DNA form, the CDR3 reads TGTGCCAGCAGGGATAGGACAGGCCTTCCGAACACCGGGGAGCTGTTTTTT. Full variable domain (outside the CDR3, taken from reference TRBV2 and TRBJ2-2): EPEVTQTPSHQVTQMGQEVILRCVPISNHLYFYWYRQILGQKVEFLVSFYNNEISEKSEIFDDQFSVERPDGSNFTLKIRSTKLEDSAMYFCASRDRTGLPNTGELFFGEGSRLTVL.

This clonotype was recorded a few times. For the CDR3, the DNA is TGTGCCAGTAGTATAGATCGGGGTACTGAAGCTTTCTTT. Translation gives CASSIDRGTEAFF. The chain has TRBV19 and TRBJ1-1; no clear D gene. V dropped 0 bases and J dropped 5 bases, with 7 bases sitting between them. The CDR3 length is 13 residues. In germline, CDR1 is LNHDA, CDR2 SQIVND (reference sequence).

This clonotype was observed a single time. The chain carries TRBV9 and TRBJ1-3, with D possibly TRBD1 on 6 matching bases. This CDR3 is 17 amino acids long. V was clipped by 0 bases and J by 4 bases, with 17 bases between them. The germline CDR1 and CDR2 sequences are SGDLS and YYNGEE. CDR3 coding DNA: TGTGCCAGCAGCGTAGAGGGGACTGGGGGCGGGGGAAACACCATATATTTT. This codes for CASSVEGTGGGGNTIYF.

This chain joins TRBV20-1 and TRBJ1-2; D not certain. Germline-derived CDR1 and CDR2 are DFQATT and SNEGSKA (reference sequence). The CDR3 contains 12 residues. Trimming took 2 bases from V and 4 from J, leaving 8 bases between them. The CDR3 region is CSARRLIYGYTF. The CDR3 DNA reads TGCAGTGCTAGAAGGCTGATCTATGGCTACACCTTC.

The table lists this clonotype with a few counts. The rearrangement uses TRBV7-9 and TRBJ1-1; 7 bases align to TRBD1. The CDR3 has 14 residues. Germline V gene data show CDR1 as SEHNR and CDR2 as FQNEAQ (reference sequence). J was trimmed by 1 base and V by 4 bases; bases with no gene match: 3. The CDR3 DNA sequence: TGTGCCAGCAGCTCCCGGGACAGGAACACTGAAGCTTTCTTT. This translates into CASSSRDRNTEAFF. Full variable domain (rest looked up from reference TRBV7-9 and TRBJ1-1): DTGVSQNPRHKITKRGQNVTFRCDPISEHNRLYWYRQTLGQGPEFLTYFQNEAQLEKSRLLSDRFSAERPKGSFSTLEIQRTEQGDSAMYLCASSSRDRNTEAFFGQGTRLTVV.

V gene TRBV19 combines with J gene TRBJ1-5, with D possibly TRBD1 on 5 matching bases. The germline CDR1 and CDR2 sequences are LNHDA and SQIVND (reference sequence). V was pared by 4 bases and J by 0 bases, with 7 bases between. This CDR3 has 14 amino acids. The CDR3 loop is CASSRDFSNQPQHF. Written as DNA, the CDR3 is TGTGCCAGTAGTAGGGACTTTAGCAATCAGCCCCAGCATTTT.

This rearrangement joins TRBV15 to TRBJ2-5; D might be TRBD1 (6 bases). V was shortened by 3 bases and J by 1 base, with 12 bases between the two germline ends. The CDR3 is 15 residues long. The germline gives CDR1 LNHNV, CDR2 YYDKDF (reference sequence). The CDR3 sequence is CATSRRTTGQETQYF. The CDR3 DNA sequence: TGTGCCACCAGCAGGAGGACGACAGGCCAAGAGACCCAGTACTTC.

The chain has TRBV7-9 and TRBJ2-2; D remains ambiguous. Trimming left V 4 bases short and J 5 bases short, with 8 bases between. Germline assignment: CDR1 SEHNR and CDR2 FQNEAQ (reference sequence). The CDR3 has 13 residues. CDR3 residues: CASSSPLTGELFF. The CDR3 DNA follows: TGTGCCAGCAGCTCCCCATTAACCGGGGAGCTGTTTTTT.

The chain is built from TRBV2 and TRBJ1-3; D is unclear. CDR1 and CDR2 (germline): SNHLY, FYNNEI. This CDR3 region has 13 residues. Trimming stripped 1 base from V and 7 bases from J, with 8 bases between. CDR3 sequence: CASSEVRDNTIYF. The CDR3 DNA sequence: TGTGCCAGCAGTGAAGTCAGAGATAACACCATATATTTT. Full variable domain (remainder filled in from reference TRBV2 and TRBJ1-3): EPEVTQTPSHQVTQMGQEVILRCVPISNHLYFYWYRQILGQKVEFLVSFYNNEISEKSEIFDDQFSVERPDGSNFTLKIRSTKLEDSAMYFCASSEVRDNTIYFGEGSWLTVV.

The chain is built from TRBV20-1 and TRBJ2-3; 12 bases align to TRBD1. This CDR3 comprises 14 residues. The J segment lost 7 bases and the V segment lost 6 bases, leaving 8 bases of the junction unmatched. Per germline, CDR1 DFQATT and CDR2 SNEGSKA (reference sequence). For the CDR3, the DNA is TGCAGTGCCCCGGGACAGGGGGCTTGGAATACGCAGTATTTT. Translating it yields CSAPGQGAWNTQYF.

Many counts were recorded for this clonotype. This chain joins TRBV6-5 and TRBJ1-2; D unclear. The CDR3 runs to 13 residues. The germline V and J ends were trimmed by 0 bases and 1 base, with 3 bases remaining between them. Germline-derived CDR1 and CDR2 are MNHEY and SVGAGI. CDR3 nucleotide sequence: TGTGCCAGCAGTTACTCGGTTAACTATGGCTACACCTTC. Amino acid sequence: CASSYSVNYGYTF.